This TCR beta chain originates from a study of blood T cells in healthy people across ages. With a J-beta primer mix and a sample-barcoded 5' primer, a second PCR ran roughly 7 to 11 cycles. Tagging of each cDNA molecule was performed by a template-switch adaptor with 12 random nucleotides. MiXCR was run by TCRdb on the 5' RACE reads, yielding one entry per CDR3 protein. The sample holds over 700,000 distinct CDR3 sequences; approximately 25% are singletons and the top ten take under 10%. Germline V lookup: CDR1 ENHRY, CDR2 SYGVKD. The CDR3 consists of 13 residues. Findings and caveats of the study: Diversity figures based on one million T cells were deemed too low.

In the case of this clonotype: Its target is unknown. One junction end disagrees with the germline gene, perhaps due to a read error.

These same data were also listed under a study on T cells of mothers and their children. That source notes: Several children, together with their three healthy Caucasian mothers, made up the donors. Related mother-child pairs showed slightly higher but non-significant overlap than unrelated pairs.

The sequenced sample consisted of blood. The V gene is TRBV10-3, the J gene TRBJ1-1; the D is unclear. The clonotype comes from a boy aged 5-17 years in good health. CDR3 region: CAINEGENTEAFF. The DNA for the CDR3 is TGTGCCATCAATGAGGGCGAGAACACTGAAGCTTTCTTT.